Below, 21 T cell receptor beta chains from the same sample are listed, as sequenced in a study of neoadjuvant anti-PD-1 for oral cavity cancer (dated by TCRdb to the early 2020s). The time point label of this sample denotes: after neoadjuvant nivolumab, at surgical resection. To prepare the library, the immunoSEQ multiplex PCR assay was applied. The table was pulled from immuneACCESS by TCRdb, which kept in-frame rearrangements only. Such tables lose some clones; where checked, under half of the loss comes from unresolved V genes, and the rest has no known cause. The sample contains over 7,500 clones, less than 70% of them found a single time. The top ten constitute around 4% of the sample. Material: PBMCs, obtained after nivolumab (anti-PD-1) treatment. The receptors come from a person aged 40-85 years with oral cavity squamous cell carcinoma.

This chain joins TRBV29-1 and TRBJ1-1; D is possibly TRBD1 (5 bases). Per the germline V gene, CDR1 is SQVTM and CDR2 is ANQGSEA. This CDR3 has 9 amino acids. CDR3 amino acids: CWDGTEAFF. The CDR3 nucleotides read TGCTGGGACGGCACTGAAGCTTTCTTT.

The chain couples TRBV9 to TRBJ1-5, with D maybe TRBD1 (5 bases). The germline V gene has CDR1 SGDLS and CDR2 YYNGEE. The CDR3 has 14 residues. The ends were cut back, 0 bases at V and 1 base at J, with 5 bases in the middle. CDR3 nucleotide sequence: TGTGCCAGCAGCGTAGGGGACAGCAATCAGCCCCAGCATTTT. Residues: CASSVGDSNQPQHF.

As to this clone: A junction end diverges from the germline sequence, so it may reflect a read error. V usage is TRBV7-7 and J usage is TRBJ2-6; 10 positions match TRBD1. The CDR3 spans 17 residues. The germline gives CDR1 SSHAT, CDR2 FNYEAQ (reference sequence). The CDR3 DNA is TGTGCTAGCAGCTCCGGGACAGGGGTGGAGGGGGCCAACGTCCTGACTTTC. Protein sequence: CASSSGTGVEGANVLTF.

The chain joins TRBV27 to TRBJ1-4, with 8 bases fitting TRBD1. The CDR3 is 16 amino acids. The V gene end was trimmed by 1 base and the J gene end by 5 bases; junction bases not matched to a gene: 6. Germline CDR1 MNHEY, CDR2 SMNVEV (reference sequence). The CDR3 nucleotides read TGTGCCAGCAGTTTATATTTCGGACAGGGAAATGAAAAACTGTTTTTT. Its translation: CASSLYFGQGNEKLFF.

This clone was found a few times. The chain links TRBV28 to TRBJ1-2; a possible D gene is TRBD1 (5 bases). Germline CDR1 reads MDHEN; CDR2 reads SYDVKM. The CDR3 loop spans 13 amino acids. Trimming left V 4 bases short and J 8 bases short, with 14 bases between. The CDR3 spells CASSSSGTQGYTF. The CDR3 nucleotides are TGTGCCAGCAGTTCATCCGGGACCCAAGGCTACACCTTC.

The rearrangement joins TRBV30 to TRBJ1-6; 9 positions match TRBD1. V shed 2 bases, J shed 1 base, and the junction held 6 bases outside the gene matches. This CDR3 has 17 residues. CDR1 and CDR2 (germline): GTSNPN, SVGIG (reference sequence). CDR3 amino acids: CAWSIDRGTSYNSPLHF. DNA for the CDR3: TGTGCCTGGAGTATCGACAGGGGGACGTCCTATAATTCACCCCTCCACTTT.

With respect to this clone: Lacking the conserved final phenylalanine or tryptophan, this CDR3 likely reflects a read error. The V call is TRBV2, the J call TRBJ1-2, with D maybe TRBD1 (6 bases). Deletions cut 5 bases from V and 4 bases from J, with 8 bases between. The germline V gene has CDR1 SNHLY and CDR2 FYNNEI. CDR3 size: 12 residues. DNA of the CDR3: TGTGCCAGCAGTACGGACAGCTATGGCTACACCCTC. The encoded protein is CASSTDSYGYTL.

V and J are TRBV27 and TRBJ2-1; D not certain. CDR1 is MNHEY and CDR2 is SMNVEV in the germline V gene (reference sequence). The CDR3 consists of 16 residues. Trimming pared 5 bases from V and 4 bases from J, leaving 18 bases between. CDR3 in amino acids: CASSPRRSALYNEQFF. CDR3 nucleotide sequence: TGTGCCAGCAGTCCCCGTCGAAGCGCTTTGTACAATGAGCAGTTCTTC.

This clone was counted between two and nine times. This chain joins TRBV5-1 and TRBJ2-7, with D tentatively TRBD1 or TRBD2 (6 bases each). This CDR3 contains 16 residues. From germline, CDR1 is SGHRS and CDR2 YFSETQ. With 4 bases removed from V and 2 bases from J, the gap between germline ends came to 19 bases. CDR3 coding DNA: TGCGCCAGCAGCACGGGGGACACCAGCATAACCTACGAGCAGTACTTC. Translated, it gives CASSTGDTSITYEQYF. Variable domain in full (rest from reference TRBV5-1 and TRBJ2-7): KAGVTQTPRYLIKTRGQQVTLSCSPISGHRSVSWYQQTPGQGLQFLFEYFSETQRNKGNFPGRFSGRQFSNSRSEMNVSTLELGDSALYLCASSTGDTSITYEQYFGPGTRLTVT.

This clone was recorded a few times. The V call is TRBV7-9, the J call TRBJ1-6, with a tentative D call TRBD1 (6 bases). CDR1 SEHNR and CDR2 FQNEAQ come from the germline V gene (reference sequence). V lost 1 base and J lost 9, with 16 bases in between. This CDR3 comprises 16 residues. CDR3 coding DNA: TGTGCCAGCAGCTTAGTGGCAGGGGTAGGCAGTTCACCCCTCCACTTT. It is translated as CASSLVAGVGSSPLHF.

This chain links TRBV10-2 with TRBJ1-5, with D perhaps TRBD1 (6 bases). Germline V gene sequence: CDR1 WSHSY, CDR2 SAAADI. Trimming shortened V by 6 bases and J by 0 bases, and 15 bases separated the two germline ends. This CDR3 spans 16 amino acids. The CDR3: CASRGPGHNSNQPQHF. The CDR3 nucleotides read TGCGCCAGCAGGGGACCGGGACACAATAGCAATCAGCCCCAGCATTTT.

A single count supports this clone. The chain carries TRBV27 and TRBJ2-7; the D gene is possibly TRBD1 (6 bases). V was trimmed by 5 bases and J by 2 bases, leaving 10 bases between them. This CDR3 has 13 residues. Germline assignment: CDR1 MNHEY and CDR2 SMNVEV (reference sequence). For the CDR3, the DNA is TGTGCCAGCAGTCCGGGACAAACCTACGAGCAGTACTTC. This codes for CASSPGQTYEQYF.

Only a few counts were recorded for this clone. The V and J genes are TRBV27 and TRBJ1-4; TRBD1 agrees at 7 bases. V gave up 5 bases and J gave up 5 bases; unmatched junction bases: 11. Germline assignment: CDR1 MNHEY and CDR2 SMNVEV (reference sequence). The CDR3 spans 16 residues. CDR3: CASSPGPGQSNEKLFF. The CDR3 DNA reads TGTGCCAGCAGTCCAGGTCCGGGACAGTCAAATGAAAAACTGTTTTTT.

J is TRBJ1-6 and V is TRBV6-6; D might be TRBD1 (5 bases). CDR1 and CDR2 from the germline V gene are MNHNY and SVGAGI (reference sequence). Trimming removed 8 bases at V and 9 bases at J, with 20 bases between. The CDR3 runs 15 residues. The CDR3 coding sequence is TGTGCCAGCCTCGAGACAGCCCCTGGACGTTCACCCCTCCACTTT. Translating gives CASLETAPGRSPLHF.

This rearrangement joins TRBV29-1 to TRBJ2-3; 7 bases match TRBD2. Germline V gene lookup returns CDR1 SQVTM and CDR2 ANQGSEA. Trimming took 8 bases from V and 0 from J; bases not matched to a gene: 5. The CDR3 covers 13 residues. Here the CDR3 reads CSTSGTSTDTQYF. The CDR3 nucleotides are TGCAGCACGAGCGGGACCAGCACAGATACGCAGTATTTT.

The chain couples TRBV5-5 to TRBJ2-6; 8 nucleotides align to TRBD1. The trim removed 7 bases at V and 2 bases at J, leaving 8 bases unmatched. The CDR3 consists of 16 residues. Germline CDR1 and CDR2: SGHKS and YYEKEE (reference sequence). CDR3 sequence reads: CASRPGQEAGANVLTF. The CDR3, as DNA: TGTGCCAGCCGTCCGGGACAGGAGGCTGGGGCCAACGTCCTGACTTTC.

In nucleotides, the CDR3 is TGTGCCACCGCTGCCGGACCTCGGGACTTCCAAGAGACCCAGTACTTC. Protein: CATAAGPRDFQETQYF. V and J are TRBV15 and TRBJ2-5, with D perhaps TRBD2 (6 bases). CDR3 length: 16 residues. V lost 8 bases, J lost 1 base, and 20 bases lay in between. CDR1 is LNHNV and CDR2 is YYDKDF in the germline V gene (reference sequence).

The chain carries TRBV25-1 and TRBJ2-2, with TRBD1 matching over 7 bases. The CDR3 consists of 14 residues. Germline trimming cut 8 bases from V and 8 bases from J; bases unmatched to any gene: 11. Per the germline V gene, CDR1 is MGHDK and CDR2 is SYGVNS. The CDR3 sequence: CASRGQAVGGELFF. CDR3 sequence (DNA): TGTGCCAGCCGAGGACAGGCCGTGGGTGGGGAGCTGTTTTTT.

This chain links TRBV12-5 with TRBJ2-7; unclear D gene. The germline V gene has CDR1 LGHNT and CDR2 FRNRAP. The V and J ends lost 2 bases and 2 bases respectively, with 16 bases between them. CDR3 length equals 16 residues. The CDR3 reads CASGLIQIGFTYEQYF. CDR3 DNA sequence: TGTGCTAGTGGTTTGATCCAGATAGGCTTCACCTACGAGCAGTACTTC.

This sequence joins TRBV19 and TRBJ1-2; TRBD1 aligns across 10 bases. The germline gives CDR1 LNHDA, CDR2 SQIVND (reference sequence). The CDR3 loop spans 15 amino acids. V shed 6 bases and J 6 bases; nucleotides not matched to a gene: 10. CDR3 nucleotide sequence: TGTGCCAGTAGCACGAAGGGACAGGGGAAGAATGGCTACACCTTC. It translates to CASSTKGQGKNGYTF.

In this sample, this clone turned up once. CDR3 nucleotide sequence: TGTGCCAGCAAGCTAGCGGGGGCACGGGATACGCAGTATTTT. This encodes CASKLAGARDTQYF. The V call is TRBV27, the J call TRBJ2-3; TRBD2 matches at 10 bases. Germline CDR1 is MNHEY and CDR2 is SMNVEV (reference sequence). The CDR3 extends over 14 amino acids. The trim removed 7 bases at V and 6 bases at J, leaving 7 bases unmatched.